Listed here are 14 T cell receptor beta chains from one sample, sequenced in a study of long-term antiretroviral therapy in people with HIV. Survey-level resolution applied to immunoSEQ assay v3.0. This table comes from immunoSEQ multiplex PCR, and its TCRdb copy is limited to in-frame clones, with some not included. This table holds roughly 15,000 clones, around three quarters found once. The source was unsorted PBMCs, collected 3.2 years before starting antiretroviral therapy. The receptors come from a man between 40 and 49 years old with HIV.

The V and J genes are TRBV6-6 and TRBJ1-1; 8 bases are a match to TRBD1. The trim removed 2 bases at V and 6 bases at J, leaving 8 bases unmatched. The germline gives CDR1 MNHNY, CDR2 SVGAGI (reference sequence). The CDR3 is 15 amino acids. CDR3 coding DNA: TGTGCCAGCAGTTACCCCGGACAGGGTTTTCCTGAAGCTTTCTTT. Protein product: CASSYPGQGFPEAFF.

This clone was seen only once. The sample holds other DNA sequences that translate to the same CDR3. The gene calls are TRBV27 and TRBJ2-1; a possible D gene is TRBD2 (6 bases). From germline, CDR1 is MNHEY and CDR2 SMNVEV (reference sequence). V lost 0 bases and J lost 3, with 12 bases in between. CDR3 length: 16 amino acids. The CDR3 protein is CASSLSGGILYNEQFF. In nucleotides, the CDR3 is TGTGCCAGCAGTTTATCTGGGGGGATACTCTACAATGAGCAGTTCTTC.

This rearrangement joins TRBV10-2 to TRBJ1-4, with a weak D call TRBD1 (5 bases). CDR3 length: 13 residues. Trimming took 4 bases from V and 5 from J, leaving 8 bases between them. Looked up from germline, CDR1 is WSHSY and CDR2 is SAAADI. The CDR3 is CASSGQLNEKLFF. The CDR3 DNA is TGCGCCAGCAGTGGACAGCTAAATGAAAAACTGTTTTTT.

The rearrangement joins TRBV5-6 to TRBJ2-3, with 11 bases identical to TRBD1. V lost 4 bases, J lost 3 bases, and 10 bases stayed unmatched. Germline V gives CDR1 SGHDT, CDR2 YYEEEE. The CDR3 sequence is 17 residues long. CDR3: CASSPGQGAPETDTQYF. For the CDR3, the DNA is TGTGCCAGCAGCCCAGGACAGGGGGCGCCTGAAACAGATACGCAGTATTTT.

This clone is deemed medium-sized. V and J are TRBV2 and TRBJ1-4, with D possibly being TRBD1 (5 bases). The CDR3 runs 15 residues. V was cut by 2 bases and J by 3 bases, with 10 bases left in between. CDR1 and CDR2 from the germline V gene are SNHLY and FYNNEI. CDR3 sequence reads: CASSEWEGPNEKLFF. The CDR3, as DNA: TGTGCCAGCAGTGAATGGGAGGGACCTAATGAAAAACTGTTTTTT.

V gene TRBV2 combines with J gene TRBJ1-5; D uncertain. From germline, CDR1 is SNHLY and CDR2 FYNNEI. V dropped 6 bases and J dropped 5 bases, with 11 bases sitting between them. The CDR3 has 13 residues. For the CDR3, the DNA is TGTGCCAGCAGCGCTGGTTTTGATCAGCCCCAGCATTTT. It codes for CASSAGFDQPQHF.

V is TRBV11-3 and J is TRBJ2-6; possibly TRBD1 or TRBD2 for D (6 bases each). The V gene's germline CDR1 is SGHNT and CDR2 YENEEA. CDR3 length: 18 amino acids. V was clipped by 2 bases and J by 1 base, with 15 bases between them. The CDR3 sequence is CASSLKRQGGSGANVLTF. The DNA for the CDR3 is TGTGCCAGCAGCTTAAAGAGACAAGGGGGGTCTGGGGCCAACGTCCTGACTTTC.

By frequency in the sample, this clone is medium-sized. The V gene is TRBV10-2, the J gene TRBJ1-1; no definite D call. The germline gives CDR1 WSHSY, CDR2 SAAADI. The V end lost 0 bases, the J end lost 11 bases, and 13 bases lay between the germline ends. The CDR3 length is 13 residues. The CDR3 bases are TGCGCCAGCAGTGAGTCGACGTTTAGGAGGGCTTTCTTT. It is translated as CASSESTFRRAFF.

This clone showed up just a few times. The chain uses TRBV27 and TRBJ1-5; D unclear. The germline V gene encodes CDR1 MNHEY and CDR2 SMNVEV (reference sequence). The CDR3 spans 12 residues. Trimming stripped 8 bases from V and 2 bases from J, with 7 bases between. CDR3 nucleotides: TGTGCCAGCGGAGGTCGCAATCAGCCCCAGCATTTT. Its translation: CASGGRNQPQHF.

The J gene is TRBJ1-2, the V gene TRBV7-3; TRBD1 might be the D (5 bases). Germline V CDR1 and CDR2: SGHTA, FQGTGA. The CDR3 is 15 residues long. V shed 0 bases and J shed 4 bases, with 12 bases lying between them. In DNA form, the CDR3 reads TGTGCCAGCAGCTTAACAGGGGACCCTCTCTATGGCTACACCTTC. Translating gives CASSLTGDPLYGYTF.

The genes are TRBV5-4 and TRBJ1-4, with no clear D. V was clipped by 1 base and J by 0 bases, with 4 bases between them. This CDR3 contains 14 residues. Germline-derived CDR1 and CDR2 are SGHNT and YYREEE (reference sequence). The CDR3, as DNA: TGTGCCAGCAGCTTGACACCAACTAATGAAAAACTGTTTTTT. As protein: CASSLTPTNEKLFF.

This chain joins TRBV27 and TRBJ1-3, with D perhaps TRBD1 (5 bases). Trimming removed 6 bases from V and 0 bases from J, with 9 bases in between. From germline, CDR1 is MNHEY and CDR2 SMNVEV (reference sequence). The CDR3 has 14 residues. Here the CDR3 DNA reads TGTGCCAGCAGGAGGGGTTCCTCTGGAAACACCATATATTTT. Translating it yields CASRRGSSGNTIYF.

The chain links TRBV6-1 to TRBJ1-1, with no clear D. CDR1 is MNHNS and CDR2 is SASEGT in the germline V gene. The CDR3 totals 14 residues. With 1 base removed from V and 0 bases from J, the gap between germline ends came to 6 bases. In DNA, the CDR3 is TGTGCCAGCAGTGAAGAGGGAATGAACACTGAAGCTTTCTTT. This codes for CASSEEGMNTEAFF.

The chain has TRBV15 and TRBJ1-5, with 11 bases fitting TRBD1. There are 15 residues in the CDR3. Unmatched junction bases numbered 1, after V lost 1 base and J lost 5 bases. The germline V gene encodes CDR1 LNHNV and CDR2 YYDKDF (reference sequence). CDR3 region: CATSRGTGGDQPQHF. In DNA, the CDR3 is TGTGCCACCAGCAGAGGGACAGGGGGCGATCAGCCCCAGCATTTT. The full variable domain, with the rest looked up from reference TRBV15 and TRBJ1-5, is DAMVIQNPRYQVTQFGKPVTLSCSQTLNHNVMYWYQQKSSQAPKLLFHYYDKDFNNEADTPDNFQSRRPNTSFCFLDIRSPGLGDTAMYLCATSRGTGGDQPQHFGDGTRLSIL.